The present T cell receptor (beta chain) was sequenced within a study of human T cells and chemical hapten exposure. This clonotype was counted at least ten times. TCRdb fed the RACE reads into MiXCR, producing one record per CDR3 protein. The data hold tens of thousands of distinct CDR3 sequences, with around 9.5% observed a single time. Described time point: patch test 1, 2 weeks after DPC sensitization. Treatment here: therapeutic diphenylcyclopropenone sensitization with weekly scalp DPC. Before extraction, the whole blood was not fractionated, and total RNA was taken from it. V gave up 2 bases and J gave up 2 bases; unmatched junction bases: 5. The CDR3 is 16 residues long. Germline V lookup: CDR1 KGHSH, CDR2 LQKENI.

This clonotype was sampled from a woman aged 35 to 49 with alopecia areata. Some clones in this sample may be carry-over from other donors' samples. The V call is TRBV18, the J call TRBJ2-3, with TRBD2 matching over 9 bases. Sample: whole blood, taken in connection with sensitization to the hapten diphenylcyclopropenone (DPC). The CDR3 DNA sequence: TGTGCCAGCTCACCAAGGCTAGCGGGGTACACAGATACGCAGTATTTT. Translated, it gives CASSPRLAGYTDTQYF.